This T cell receptor (beta chain) derives from a study of shared T cell receptors in the human thymus. Libraries were prepared by immunoSEQ multiplex PCR; TCRdb keeps only in-frame clonotypes and omits some of them. The sample yields hundreds of thousands of clones, around 87% seen once. The CDR3 spans 17 residues. Germline CDR1 SGHTA, CDR2 FQGNSA. J was trimmed by 4 bases and V by 5 bases; bases with no gene match: 12. The same data also went into a second study, on human thymus T cells. That paper notes: Immunologically healthy infants in Finland undergoing congenital heart defect surgery were the donors. In corrective heart surgery, resections were taken, and these provided the thymus tissue. Both thymic and peripheral blood repertoires showed apparently biased V and J usage. Thymic TCR repertoires of unrelated people reportedly overlapped highly.

This chain uses TRBV7-2 with TRBJ2-7; the match to TRBD2 covers 12 bases. The clonotype originates from a boy less than two years old with a congenital heart defect. Material: thymocytes. In DNA, the CDR3 is TGTGCCAGCAGCCTCGGGGGGGGGCTAGCGGGAGGGTACGAGCAGTACTTC. Encoded protein: CASSLGGGLAGGYEQYF.